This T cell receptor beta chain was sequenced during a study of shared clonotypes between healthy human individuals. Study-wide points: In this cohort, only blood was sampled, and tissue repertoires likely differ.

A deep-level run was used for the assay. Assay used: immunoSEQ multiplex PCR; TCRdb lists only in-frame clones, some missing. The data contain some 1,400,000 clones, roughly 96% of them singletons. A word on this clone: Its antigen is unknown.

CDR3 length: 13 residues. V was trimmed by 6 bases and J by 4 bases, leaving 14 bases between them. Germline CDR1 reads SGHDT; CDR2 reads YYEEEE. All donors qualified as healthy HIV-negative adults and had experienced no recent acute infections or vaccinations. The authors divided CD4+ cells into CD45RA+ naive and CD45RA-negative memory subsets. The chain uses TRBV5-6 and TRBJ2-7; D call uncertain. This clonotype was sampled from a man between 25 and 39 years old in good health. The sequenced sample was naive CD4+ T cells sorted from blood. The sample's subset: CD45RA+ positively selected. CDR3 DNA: TGTGCCAGCAACCGGTTGGGCTCGTACGAGCAGTACTTC. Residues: CASNRLGSYEQYF.